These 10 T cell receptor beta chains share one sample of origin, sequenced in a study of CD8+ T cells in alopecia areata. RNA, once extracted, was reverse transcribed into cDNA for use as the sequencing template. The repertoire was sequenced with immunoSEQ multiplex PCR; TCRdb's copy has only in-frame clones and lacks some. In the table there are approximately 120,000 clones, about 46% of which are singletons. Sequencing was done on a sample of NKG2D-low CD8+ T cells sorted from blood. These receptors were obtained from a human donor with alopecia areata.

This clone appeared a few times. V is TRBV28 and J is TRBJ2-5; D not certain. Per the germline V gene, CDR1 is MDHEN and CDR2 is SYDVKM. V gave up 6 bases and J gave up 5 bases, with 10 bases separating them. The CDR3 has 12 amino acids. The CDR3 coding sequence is TGTGCCAGCAGCCCCGGGTACGAGACCCAGTACTTC. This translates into CASSPGYETQYF.

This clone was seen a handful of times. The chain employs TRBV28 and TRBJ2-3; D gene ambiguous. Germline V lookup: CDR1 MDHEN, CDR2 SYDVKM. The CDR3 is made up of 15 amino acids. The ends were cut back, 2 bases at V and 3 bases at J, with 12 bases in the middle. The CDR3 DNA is TGTGCCAGCAGTTTAAACTCCCCATCAACAGATACGCAGTATTTT. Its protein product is CASSLNSPSTDTQYF.

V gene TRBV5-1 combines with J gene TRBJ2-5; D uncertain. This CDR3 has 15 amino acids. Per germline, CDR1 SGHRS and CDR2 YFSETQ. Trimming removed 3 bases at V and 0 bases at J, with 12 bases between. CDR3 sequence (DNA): TGCGCCAGCAGCTCGCTCGACGGTTACCAAGAGACCCAGTACTTC. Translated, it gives CASSSLDGYQETQYF.

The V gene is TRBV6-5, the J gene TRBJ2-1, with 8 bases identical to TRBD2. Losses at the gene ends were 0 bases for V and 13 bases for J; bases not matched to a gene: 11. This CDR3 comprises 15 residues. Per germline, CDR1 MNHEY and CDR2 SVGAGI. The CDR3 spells CASSYSEAEREGQFF. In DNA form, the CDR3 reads TGTGCCAGCAGTTACTCGGAGGCAGAACGGGAGGGCCAGTTCTTC.

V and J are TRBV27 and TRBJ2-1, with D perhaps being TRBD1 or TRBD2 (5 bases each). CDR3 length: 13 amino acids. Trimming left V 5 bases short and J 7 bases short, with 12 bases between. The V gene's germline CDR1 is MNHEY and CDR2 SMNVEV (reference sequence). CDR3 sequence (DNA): TGTGCCAGCAGTATAGCGACAGCTAATGAGCAGTTCTTC. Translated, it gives CASSIATANEQFF.

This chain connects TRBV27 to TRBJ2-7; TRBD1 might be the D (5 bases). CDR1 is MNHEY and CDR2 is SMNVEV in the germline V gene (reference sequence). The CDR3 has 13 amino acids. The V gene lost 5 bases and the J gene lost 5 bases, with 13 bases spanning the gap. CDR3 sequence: CASSLGAPNEQYF. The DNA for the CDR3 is TGTGCCAGCAGTCTTGGGGCGCCTAACGAGCAGTACTTC.

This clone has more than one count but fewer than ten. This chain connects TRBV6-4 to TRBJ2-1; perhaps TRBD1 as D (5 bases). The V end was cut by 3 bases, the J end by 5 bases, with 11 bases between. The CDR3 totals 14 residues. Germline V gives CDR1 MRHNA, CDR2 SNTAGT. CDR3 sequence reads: CASSDRAGHNEQFF. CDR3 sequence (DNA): TGTGCCAGCAGTGATCGAGCAGGGCACAATGAGCAGTTCTTC.

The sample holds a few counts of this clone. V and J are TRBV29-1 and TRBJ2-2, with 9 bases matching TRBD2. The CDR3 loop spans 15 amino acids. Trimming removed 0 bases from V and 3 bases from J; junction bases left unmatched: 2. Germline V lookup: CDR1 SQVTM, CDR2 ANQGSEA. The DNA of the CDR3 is TGCAGCGTTGAAGAAGCGGGAGGCTACACCGGGGAGCTGTTTTTT. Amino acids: CSVEEAGGYTGELFF.

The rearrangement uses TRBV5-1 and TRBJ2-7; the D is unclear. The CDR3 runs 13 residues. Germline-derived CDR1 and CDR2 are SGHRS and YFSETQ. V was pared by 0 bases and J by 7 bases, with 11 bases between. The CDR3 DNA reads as TGCGCCAGCAGCTTGGGCGCTCCTGGAGAGCAGTACTTC. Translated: CASSLGAPGEQYF. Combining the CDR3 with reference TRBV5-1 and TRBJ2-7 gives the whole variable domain KAGVTQTPRYLIKTRGQQVTLSCSPISGHRSVSWYQQTPGQGLQFLFEYFSETQRNKGNFPGRFSGRQFSNSRSEMNVSTLELGDSALYLCASSLGAPGEQYFGPGTRLTVT.

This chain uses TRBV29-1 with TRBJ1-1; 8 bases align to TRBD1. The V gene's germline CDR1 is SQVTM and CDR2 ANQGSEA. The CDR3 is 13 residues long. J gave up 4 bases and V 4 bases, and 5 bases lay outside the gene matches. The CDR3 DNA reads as TGCAGCGTTGGACAGGGGAGGACCACTGAAGCTTTCTTT. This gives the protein CSVGQGRTTEAFF.